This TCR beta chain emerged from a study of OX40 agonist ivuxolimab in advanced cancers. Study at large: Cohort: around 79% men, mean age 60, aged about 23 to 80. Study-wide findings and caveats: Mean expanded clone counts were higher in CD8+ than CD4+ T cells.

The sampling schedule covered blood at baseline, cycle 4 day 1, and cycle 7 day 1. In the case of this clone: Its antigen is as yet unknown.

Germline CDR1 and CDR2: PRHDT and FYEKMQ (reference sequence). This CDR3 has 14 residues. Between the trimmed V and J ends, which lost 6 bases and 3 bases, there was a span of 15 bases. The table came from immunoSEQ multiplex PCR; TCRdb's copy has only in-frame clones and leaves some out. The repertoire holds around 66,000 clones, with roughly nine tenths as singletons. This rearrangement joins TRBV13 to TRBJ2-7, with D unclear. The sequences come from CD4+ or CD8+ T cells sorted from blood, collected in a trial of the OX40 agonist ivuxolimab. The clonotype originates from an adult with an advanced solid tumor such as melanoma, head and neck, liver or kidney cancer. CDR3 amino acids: CASRKWADIYEQYF. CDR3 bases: TGTGCCAGCAGAAAGTGGGCAGATATCTACGAGCAGTACTTC.